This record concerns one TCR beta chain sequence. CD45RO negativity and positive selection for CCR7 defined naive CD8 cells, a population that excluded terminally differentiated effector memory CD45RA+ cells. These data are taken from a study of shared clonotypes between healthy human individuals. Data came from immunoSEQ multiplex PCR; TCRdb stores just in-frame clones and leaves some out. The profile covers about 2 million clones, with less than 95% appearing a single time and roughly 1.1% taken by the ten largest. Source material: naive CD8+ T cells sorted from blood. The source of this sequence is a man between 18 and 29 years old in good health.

DNA of the CDR3: TGTGCCAGCAGCTTGGGGGATCCCCACGAGCAGTACTTC. Encoded protein: CASSLGDPHEQYF. The chain has TRBV5-4 and TRBJ2-7; D remains unclear. V was pared by 0 bases and J by 5 bases, with 9 bases between. This CDR3 contains 13 residues. Per the germline V gene, CDR1 is SGHNT and CDR2 is YYREEE (reference sequence).